The clone carrying this TCR beta chain turned up a few times. Purities in excess of 95% were seen in all sorted populations. CDR3 length: 14 amino acids. CDR1 and CDR2 (germline): SGHAT, FQNNGV. V shed 1 base and J shed 2 bases, with 9 bases lying between them. The authors reverse transcribed all of the isolated RNA, so sequencing captured expressed TCRB transcripts. Using immunoSEQ multiplex PCR, the repertoire was profiled, and TCRdb retains in-frame clones only, with some absent. The table records around 150,000 clones, around 8.5% of them present only once. The data belong to a study of beta chain features in type 1 diabetes.

This TCR came from a man aged 18 to 29 in good health. The chain uses TRBV11-2 and TRBJ2-7; no firm D call. The sequenced material came from central memory CD4+ T cells from blood. CDR3: CASSLVQATYEQYF. Here the CDR3 DNA reads TGTGCCAGCAGCTTAGTCCAGGCCACCTACGAGCAGTACTTC.